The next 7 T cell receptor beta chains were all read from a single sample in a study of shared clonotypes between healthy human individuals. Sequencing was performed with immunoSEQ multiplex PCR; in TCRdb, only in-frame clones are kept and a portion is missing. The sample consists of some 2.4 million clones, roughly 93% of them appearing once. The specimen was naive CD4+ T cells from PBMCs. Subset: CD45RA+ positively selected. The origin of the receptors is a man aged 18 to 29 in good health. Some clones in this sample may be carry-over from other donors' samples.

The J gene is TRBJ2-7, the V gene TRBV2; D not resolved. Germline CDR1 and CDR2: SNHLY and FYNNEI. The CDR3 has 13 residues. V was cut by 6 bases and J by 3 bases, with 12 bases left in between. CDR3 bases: TGTGCCAGCAGCCCAAGGTACGGCTACGAGCAGTACTTC. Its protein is CASSPRYGYEQYF.

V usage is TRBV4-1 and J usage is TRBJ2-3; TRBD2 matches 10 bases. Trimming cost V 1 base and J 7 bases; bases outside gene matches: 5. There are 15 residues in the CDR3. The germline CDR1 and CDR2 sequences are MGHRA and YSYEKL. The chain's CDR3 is CASSQVTSGFNTQYF. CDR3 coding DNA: TGCGCCAGCAGCCAAGTGACTAGCGGGTTTAATACGCAGTATTTT.

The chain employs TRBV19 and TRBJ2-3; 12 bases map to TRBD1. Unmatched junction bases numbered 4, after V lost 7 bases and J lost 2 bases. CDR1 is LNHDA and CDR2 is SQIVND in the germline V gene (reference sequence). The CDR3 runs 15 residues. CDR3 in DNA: TGTGCCAGTACCCCGGGACAGGGGGCCACAGATACGCAGTATTTT. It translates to CASTPGQGATDTQYF. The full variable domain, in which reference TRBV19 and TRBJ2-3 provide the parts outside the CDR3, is DGGITQSPKYLFRKEGQNVTLSCEQNLNHDAMYWYRQDPGQGLRLIYYSQIVNDFQKGDIAEGYSVSREKKESFPLTVTSAQKNPTAFYLCASTPGQGATDTQYFGPGTRLTVL.

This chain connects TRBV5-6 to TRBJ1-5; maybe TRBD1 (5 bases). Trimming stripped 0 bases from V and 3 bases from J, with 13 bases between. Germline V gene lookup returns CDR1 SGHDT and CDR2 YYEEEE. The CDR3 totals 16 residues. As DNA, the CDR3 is TGTGCCAGCAGCTTGGCCCGGGACGGAGCCAATCAGCCCCAGCATTTT. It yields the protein CASSLARDGANQPQHF.

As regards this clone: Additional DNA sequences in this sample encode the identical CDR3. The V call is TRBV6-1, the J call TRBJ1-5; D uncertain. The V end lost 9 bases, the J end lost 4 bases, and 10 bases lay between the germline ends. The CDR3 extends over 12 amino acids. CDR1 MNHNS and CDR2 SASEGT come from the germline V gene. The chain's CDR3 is CASTGGNQPQHF. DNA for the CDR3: TGTGCCAGTACTGGCGGAAATCAGCCCCAGCATTTT.

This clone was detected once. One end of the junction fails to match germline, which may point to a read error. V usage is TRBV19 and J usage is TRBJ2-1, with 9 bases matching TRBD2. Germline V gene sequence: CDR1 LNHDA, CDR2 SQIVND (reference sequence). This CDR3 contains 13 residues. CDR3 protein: CASSIDRAGGPIF. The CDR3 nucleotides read TGTGCCAGTAGTATAGATCGGGCGGGAGGGCCGATCTTC.

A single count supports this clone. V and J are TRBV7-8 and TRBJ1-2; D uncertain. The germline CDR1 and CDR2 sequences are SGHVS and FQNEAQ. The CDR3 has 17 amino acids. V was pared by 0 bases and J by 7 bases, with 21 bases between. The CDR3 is CASSLAHRMNYVGGYTF. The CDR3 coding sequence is TGTGCCAGCAGCTTAGCTCACAGAATGAACTATGTTGGTGGCTACACCTTC.